This T cell receptor beta chain stems from a study of cytomegalovirus exposure and HLA in healthy donors. Study-wide results and limits: Rare TCR sequences predominated, though certain public TCRs were found in many donors. High sensitivity and specificity were reportedly achieved when the classifier diagnosed cytomegalovirus status. Trimming of TCR beta V- and J-genes showed a link, identified in a later analysis, to a missense DCLRE1C variant.

Remarks on this clone: Its antigen is as yet unknown.

The study ran its PCR with 60 Vbeta and 13 Jbeta primers. Method: immunoSEQ multiplex PCR; TCRdb's copy keeps in-frame clones and lacks some. The sample yields 200,000 to 250,000 clones, roughly 80% seen once. Sequencing was performed on PBMCs. The sequence was obtained from a man aged 40-55 years in good health and CMV-seronegative.

The DNA of the CDR3 is TGTGCCAGCAGTCCGGACAGGGCGAACACCGGGGAGCTGTTTTTT. It translates to CASSPDRANTGELFF. The chain uses TRBV28 and TRBJ2-2, with 8 bases identical to TRBD1. V was clipped by 5 bases and J by 0 bases; unmatched bases: 2. In germline, CDR1 is MDHEN, CDR2 SYDVKM. The CDR3 loop spans 15 amino acids.